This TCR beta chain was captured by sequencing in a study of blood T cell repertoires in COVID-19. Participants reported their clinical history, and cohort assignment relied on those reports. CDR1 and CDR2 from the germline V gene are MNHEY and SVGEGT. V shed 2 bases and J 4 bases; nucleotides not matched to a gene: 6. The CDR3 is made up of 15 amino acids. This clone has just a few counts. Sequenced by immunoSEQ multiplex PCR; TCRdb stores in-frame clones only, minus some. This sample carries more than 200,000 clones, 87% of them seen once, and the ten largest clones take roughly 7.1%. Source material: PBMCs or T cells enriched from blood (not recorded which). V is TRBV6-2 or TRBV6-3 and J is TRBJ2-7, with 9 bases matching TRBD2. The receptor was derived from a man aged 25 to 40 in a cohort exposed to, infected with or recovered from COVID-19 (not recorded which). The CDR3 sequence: CASSYAGGGSYEQYF. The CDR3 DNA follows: TGTGCCAGCAGTTACGCGGGAGGGGGATCGTACGAGCAGTACTTC.